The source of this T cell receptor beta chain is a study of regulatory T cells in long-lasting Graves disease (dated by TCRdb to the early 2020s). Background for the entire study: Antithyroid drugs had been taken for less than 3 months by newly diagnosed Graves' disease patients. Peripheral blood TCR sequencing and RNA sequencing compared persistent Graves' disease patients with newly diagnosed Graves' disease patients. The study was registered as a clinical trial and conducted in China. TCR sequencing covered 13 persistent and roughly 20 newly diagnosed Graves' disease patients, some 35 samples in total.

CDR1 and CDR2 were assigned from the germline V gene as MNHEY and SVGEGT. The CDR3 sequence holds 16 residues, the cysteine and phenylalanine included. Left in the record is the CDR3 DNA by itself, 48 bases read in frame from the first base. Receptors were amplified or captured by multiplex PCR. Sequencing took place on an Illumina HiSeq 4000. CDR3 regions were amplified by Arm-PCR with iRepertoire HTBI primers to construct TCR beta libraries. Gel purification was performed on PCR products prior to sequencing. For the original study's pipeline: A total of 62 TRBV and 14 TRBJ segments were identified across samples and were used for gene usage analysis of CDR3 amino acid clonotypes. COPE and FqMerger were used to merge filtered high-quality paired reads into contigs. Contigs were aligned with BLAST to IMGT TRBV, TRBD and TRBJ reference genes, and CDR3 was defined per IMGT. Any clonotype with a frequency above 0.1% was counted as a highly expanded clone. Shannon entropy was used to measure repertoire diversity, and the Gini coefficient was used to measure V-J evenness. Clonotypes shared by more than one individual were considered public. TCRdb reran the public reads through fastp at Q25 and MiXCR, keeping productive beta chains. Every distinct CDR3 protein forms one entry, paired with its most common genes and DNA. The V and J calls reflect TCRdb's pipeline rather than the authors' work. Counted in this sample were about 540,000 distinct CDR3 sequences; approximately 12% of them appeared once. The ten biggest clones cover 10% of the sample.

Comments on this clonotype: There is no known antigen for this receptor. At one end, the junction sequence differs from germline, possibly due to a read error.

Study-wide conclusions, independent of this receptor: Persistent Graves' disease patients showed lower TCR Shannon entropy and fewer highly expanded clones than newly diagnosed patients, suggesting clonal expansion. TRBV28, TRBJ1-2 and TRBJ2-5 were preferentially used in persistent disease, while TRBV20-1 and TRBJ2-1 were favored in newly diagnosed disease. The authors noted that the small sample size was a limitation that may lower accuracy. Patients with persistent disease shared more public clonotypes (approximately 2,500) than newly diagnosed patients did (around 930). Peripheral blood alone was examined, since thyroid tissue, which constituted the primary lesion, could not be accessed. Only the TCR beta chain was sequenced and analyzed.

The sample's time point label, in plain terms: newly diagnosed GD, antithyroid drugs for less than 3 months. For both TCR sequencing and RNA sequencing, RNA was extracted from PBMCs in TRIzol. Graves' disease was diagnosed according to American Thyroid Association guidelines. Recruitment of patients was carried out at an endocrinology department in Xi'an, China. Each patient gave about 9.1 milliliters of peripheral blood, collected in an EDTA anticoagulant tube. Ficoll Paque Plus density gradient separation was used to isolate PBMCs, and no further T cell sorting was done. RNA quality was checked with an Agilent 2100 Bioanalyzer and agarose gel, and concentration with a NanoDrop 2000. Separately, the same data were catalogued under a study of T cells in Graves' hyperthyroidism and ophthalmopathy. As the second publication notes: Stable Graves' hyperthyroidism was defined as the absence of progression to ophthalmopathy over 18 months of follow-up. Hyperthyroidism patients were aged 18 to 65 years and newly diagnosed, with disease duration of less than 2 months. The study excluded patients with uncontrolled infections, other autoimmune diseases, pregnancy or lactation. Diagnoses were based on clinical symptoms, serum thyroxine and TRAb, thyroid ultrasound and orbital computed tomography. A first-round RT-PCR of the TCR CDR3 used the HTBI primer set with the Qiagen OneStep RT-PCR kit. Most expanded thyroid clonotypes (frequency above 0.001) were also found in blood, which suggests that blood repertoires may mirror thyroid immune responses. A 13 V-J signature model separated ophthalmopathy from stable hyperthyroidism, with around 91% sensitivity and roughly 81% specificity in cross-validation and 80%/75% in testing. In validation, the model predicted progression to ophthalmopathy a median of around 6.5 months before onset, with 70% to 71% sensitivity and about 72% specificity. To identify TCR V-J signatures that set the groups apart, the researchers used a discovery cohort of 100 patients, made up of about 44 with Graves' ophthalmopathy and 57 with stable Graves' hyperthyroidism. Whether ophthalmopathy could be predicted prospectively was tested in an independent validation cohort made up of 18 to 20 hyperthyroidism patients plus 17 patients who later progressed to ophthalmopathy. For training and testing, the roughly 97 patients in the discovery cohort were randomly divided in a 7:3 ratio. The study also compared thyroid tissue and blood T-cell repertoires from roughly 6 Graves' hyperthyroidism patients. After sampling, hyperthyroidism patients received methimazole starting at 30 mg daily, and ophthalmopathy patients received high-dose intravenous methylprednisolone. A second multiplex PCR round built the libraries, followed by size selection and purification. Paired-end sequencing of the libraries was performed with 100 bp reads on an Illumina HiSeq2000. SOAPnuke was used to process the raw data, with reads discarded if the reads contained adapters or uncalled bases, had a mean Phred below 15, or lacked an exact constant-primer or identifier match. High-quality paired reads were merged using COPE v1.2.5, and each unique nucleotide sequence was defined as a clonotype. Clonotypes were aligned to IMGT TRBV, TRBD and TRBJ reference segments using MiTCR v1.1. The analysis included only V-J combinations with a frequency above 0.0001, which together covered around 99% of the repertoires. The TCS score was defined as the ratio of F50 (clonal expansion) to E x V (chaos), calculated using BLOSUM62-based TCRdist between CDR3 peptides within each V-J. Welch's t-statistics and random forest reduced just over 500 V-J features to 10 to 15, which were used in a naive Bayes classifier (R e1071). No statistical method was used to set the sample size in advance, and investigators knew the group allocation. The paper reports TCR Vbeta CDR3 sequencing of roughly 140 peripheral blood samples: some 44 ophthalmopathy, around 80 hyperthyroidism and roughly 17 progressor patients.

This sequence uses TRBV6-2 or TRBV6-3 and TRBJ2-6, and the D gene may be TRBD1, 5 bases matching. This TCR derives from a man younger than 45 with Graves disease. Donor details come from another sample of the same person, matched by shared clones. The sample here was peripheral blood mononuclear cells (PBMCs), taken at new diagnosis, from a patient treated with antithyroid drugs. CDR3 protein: CASSTGADSGANALTF. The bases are TGTGCCAGCAGTACTGGGGCCGACTCTGGGGCCAACGCCCTGACTTTC.